The 15 T cell receptor beta chains below all came from one sample that was sequenced in a study of blood T cell repertoires in COVID-19. TCRdb's table, derived via immunoSEQ multiplex PCR, lists solely in-frame clones and lacks some. The table records some 170,000 clones, 90% of them present only once. The sequenced material came from peripheral blood. The receptors were sampled from a man aged 60 to 69 with active or convalescent COVID-19.

This clone turned up a few times. This chain connects TRBV7-9 to TRBJ1-6; no reliable D call. Germline V CDR1 and CDR2: SEHNR, FQNEAQ (reference sequence). CDR3 length equals 16 residues. V was shortened by 1 base and J by 7 bases, with 14 bases between the two germline ends. As DNA, the CDR3 is TGTGCCAGCAGCTTAGAGTCGGGTGGGTCCAATTCACCCCTCCACTTT. This gives the protein CASSLESGGSNSPLHF.

This sequence joins TRBV3-1 (or the pseudogene TRBV3-2) and TRBJ2-1; 9 bases line up with TRBD2. Germline values: CDR1 LGHDT, CDR2 YNNKEL (reference sequence). J was trimmed by 15 bases and V by 0 bases; bases with no gene match: 6. This CDR3 spans 13 amino acids. The CDR3 DNA sequence: TGTGCCAGCAGCCAAGATTTTAGCGGGAGTGGGTTCTTC. It specifies CASSQDFSGSGFF.

This clone was found many times. The chain links TRBV2 to TRBJ2-5; D uncertain. The CDR3 is 14 residues long. Germline V gene lookup returns CDR1 SNHLY and CDR2 FYNNEI. Trimming left V 8 bases short and J 1 base short, with 14 bases between. The CDR3: CASGARHLQETQYF. CDR3 DNA: TGTGCCAGCGGTGCTAGGCACCTCCAAGAGACCCAGTACTTC.

The V gene is TRBV6-5, the J gene TRBJ2-1; D possibly corresponds to TRBD2 (6 bases). Trimming shortened V by 3 bases and J by 4 bases, and 13 bases separated the two germline ends. The CDR3 runs 15 residues. Germline V gene lookup returns CDR1 MNHEY and CDR2 SVGAGI. The CDR3 DNA is TGTGCCAGCAGTTATTTCGGGGGAGAGTACAATGAGCAGTTCTTC. Its protein is CASSYFGGEYNEQFF.

The count of this clone is one. The chain joins TRBV25-1 to TRBJ1-2, with 8 bases fitting TRBD1. Trimming removed 3 bases from V and 6 bases from J; junction bases left unmatched: 6. The CDR3 contains 14 residues. Germline assignment: CDR1 MGHDK and CDR2 SYGVNS. In DNA, the CDR3 is TGTGCCAGCAGTGACCCGGGACAGGATAATGGCTACACCTTC. Protein sequence: CASSDPGQDNGYTF.

This sequence joins TRBV19 and TRBJ1-6; D is unresolved. CDR1 is LNHDA, CDR2 SQIVND, per germline (reference sequence). V dropped 0 bases and J dropped 0 bases, with 9 bases sitting between them. The CDR3 is 17 residues long. Written as DNA, the CDR3 is TGTGCCAGTAGTATAGATCCAGTCAGCTCCTATAATTCACCCCTCCACTTT. This gives the protein CASSIDPVSSYNSPLHF.

Remarks on this clone: The sample carries other DNA sequences with the same CDR3. V gene TRBV19 combines with J gene TRBJ1-5, with 7 bases fitting TRBD1. CDR3 size: 13 residues. Germline V gives CDR1 LNHDA, CDR2 SQIVND (reference sequence). J lost 5 bases, V lost 4 bases, and 2 bases had no gene match. The CDR3 sequence: CASSTQGDQPQHF. The CDR3 coding sequence is TGTGCCAGTAGTACCCAGGGGGATCAGCCCCAGCATTTT.

This chain links TRBV3-1 (or the pseudogene TRBV3-2) with TRBJ2-1, with a tentative D call TRBD1 (6 bases). Germline V gives CDR1 LGHDT, CDR2 YNNKEL (reference sequence). This CDR3 has 14 amino acids. Trimming left V 2 bases short and J 4 bases short, with 9 bases between. The CDR3 coding sequence is TGTGCCAGCAGCCAATTGGGACATTACAATGAGCAGTTCTTC. This encodes CASSQLGHYNEQFF.

J is TRBJ2-5 and V is TRBV11-2, with D possibly TRBD1 on 6 matching bases. The V gene's germline CDR1 is SGHAT and CDR2 FQNNGV. The V and J ends lost 2 bases and 3 bases respectively, with 13 bases between them. The CDR3 is 15 amino acids. The CDR3 DNA sequence: TGTGCCAGCAGCTTAAGGGGGTCGAGAGAAGAGACCCAGTACTTC. Encoded protein: CASSLRGSREETQYF.

The chain has TRBV19 and TRBJ1-2; D might be TRBD1 (5 bases). CDR3 size: 15 residues. Germline assignment: CDR1 LNHDA and CDR2 SQIVND (reference sequence). V lost 6 bases to trimming and J lost 1 base, with 15 bases between them. The CDR3 is CASRRGTLGNYGYTF. As DNA, the CDR3 is TGTGCCAGTAGAAGGGGCACTTTGGGTAACTATGGCTACACCTTC. Combining the CDR3 with reference TRBV19 and TRBJ1-2 gives the whole variable domain DGGITQSPKYLFRKEGQNVTLSCEQNLNHDAMYWYRQDPGQGLRLIYYSQIVNDFQKGDIAEGYSVSREKKESFPLTVTSAQKNPTAFYLCASRRGTLGNYGYTFGSGTRLTVV.

The rearrangement joins TRBV5-1 to TRBJ1-4; D is ambiguous. V was cut by 4 bases and J by 2 bases, with 15 bases left in between. The CDR3 length is 16 residues. Germline values: CDR1 SGHRS, CDR2 YFSETQ. The CDR3: CASSPGGGVTNEKLFF. The CDR3 bases are TGCGCCAGCAGCCCCGGTGGTGGAGTCACTAATGAAAAACTGTTTTTT.

The chain employs TRBV5-1 and TRBJ1-1; D gene uncertain. Germline CDR1 is SGHRS and CDR2 is YFSETQ. This CDR3 comprises 14 residues. V was trimmed by 4 bases and J by 1 base, leaving 11 bases between them. CDR3 protein: CASSPGRANTEAFF. The CDR3 nucleotides are TGCGCCAGCAGCCCGGGAAGGGCGAACACTGAAGCTTTCTTT.

The gene calls are TRBV19 and TRBJ2-2; 7 nucleotides match TRBD1. CDR3 length: 13 amino acids. Germline V gene lookup returns CDR1 LNHDA and CDR2 SQIVND (reference sequence). The trim removed 7 bases at V and 6 bases at J, leaving 5 bases unmatched. The CDR3 DNA reads as TGTGCCAGTACCCCAGGGGGTTCCGGGGAGCTGTTTTTT. Translated: CASTPGGSGELFF.

This chain uses TRBV25-1 with TRBJ1-4, with D maybe TRBD1 (5 bases). Trimming cost V 3 bases and J 0 bases, with 8 bases left between them. Germline V gene lookup returns CDR1 MGHDK and CDR2 SYGVNS. There are 15 residues in the CDR3. CDR3 nucleotides: TGTGCCAGCAGTGACCCCAGGGCAACTAATGAAAAACTGTTTTTT. Translating gives CASSDPRATNEKLFF.

V and J are TRBV11-2 and TRBJ2-7, with D hard to call. The V end was cut by 0 bases, the J end by 3 bases, with 12 bases between. CDR1 and CDR2 from the germline V gene are SGHAT and FQNNGV. The CDR3 length is 15 residues. The CDR3 sequence: CASSLEVSHYYEQYF. In DNA, the CDR3 is TGTGCCAGCAGCTTAGAGGTGTCCCACTACTACGAGCAGTACTTC.